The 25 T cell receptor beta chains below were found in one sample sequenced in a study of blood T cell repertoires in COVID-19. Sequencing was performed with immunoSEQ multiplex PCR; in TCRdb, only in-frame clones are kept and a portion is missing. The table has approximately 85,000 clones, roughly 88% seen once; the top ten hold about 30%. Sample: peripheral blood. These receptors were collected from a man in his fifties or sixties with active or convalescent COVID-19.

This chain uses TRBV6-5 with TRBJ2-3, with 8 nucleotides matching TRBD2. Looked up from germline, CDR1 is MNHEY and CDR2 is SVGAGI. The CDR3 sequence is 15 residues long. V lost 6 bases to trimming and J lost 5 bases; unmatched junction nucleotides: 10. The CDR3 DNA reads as TGTGCCAGCAGAGTCGGGAGGGCCTTTGGAGATACGCAGTATTTT. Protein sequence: CASRVGRAFGDTQYF.

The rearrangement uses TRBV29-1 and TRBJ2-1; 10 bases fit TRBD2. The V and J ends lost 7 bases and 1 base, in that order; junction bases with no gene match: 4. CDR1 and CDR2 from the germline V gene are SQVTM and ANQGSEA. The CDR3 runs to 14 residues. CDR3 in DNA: TGCAGCGCATTAGCGGGAGGTTCCTACAATGAGCAGTTCTTC. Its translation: CSALAGGSYNEQFF.

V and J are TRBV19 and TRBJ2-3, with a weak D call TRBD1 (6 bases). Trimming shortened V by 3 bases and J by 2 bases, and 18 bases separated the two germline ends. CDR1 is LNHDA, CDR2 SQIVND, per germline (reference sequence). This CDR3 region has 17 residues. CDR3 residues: CASSMWAGQRLTDTQYF. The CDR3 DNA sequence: TGTGCCAGTAGTATGTGGGCTGGACAGAGACTCACAGATACGCAGTATTTT.

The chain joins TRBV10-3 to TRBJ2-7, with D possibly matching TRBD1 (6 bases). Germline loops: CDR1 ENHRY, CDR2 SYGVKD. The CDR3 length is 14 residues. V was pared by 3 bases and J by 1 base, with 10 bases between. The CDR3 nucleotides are TGTGCCATCAGTGAAAACAGGGCGTCCTACGAGCAGTACTTC. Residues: CAISENRASYEQYF.

The DNA for the CDR3 is TGTGCCAGTAGTCCCGCGGGGGACAGGGGCACAGATACGCAGTATTTT. Its translation is CASSPAGDRGTDTQYF. This chain uses TRBV19 with TRBJ2-3; TRBD1 aligns across 9 bases. V trimming: 5 bases; J trimming: 1 base; junction bases outside the gene matches: 7. The CDR3 length is 16 residues. Germline CDR1 LNHDA, CDR2 SQIVND (reference sequence).

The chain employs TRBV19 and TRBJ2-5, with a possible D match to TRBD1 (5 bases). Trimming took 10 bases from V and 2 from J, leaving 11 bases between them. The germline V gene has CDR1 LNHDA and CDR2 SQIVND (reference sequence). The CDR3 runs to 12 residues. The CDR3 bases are TGTGCCACCAGGACACAACAAGAGACCCAGTACTTC. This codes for CATRTQQETQYF.

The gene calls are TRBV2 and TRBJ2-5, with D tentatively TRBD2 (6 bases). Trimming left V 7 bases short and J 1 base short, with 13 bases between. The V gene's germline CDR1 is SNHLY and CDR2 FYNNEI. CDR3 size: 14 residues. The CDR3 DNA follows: TGTGCCAGCAAGATATCTAGCGTCCAAGAGACCCAGTACTTC. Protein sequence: CASKISSVQETQYF.

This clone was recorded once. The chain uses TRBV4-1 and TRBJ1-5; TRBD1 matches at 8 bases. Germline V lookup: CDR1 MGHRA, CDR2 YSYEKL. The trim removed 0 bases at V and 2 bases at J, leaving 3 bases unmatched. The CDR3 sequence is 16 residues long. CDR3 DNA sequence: TGCGCCAGCAGCCAAGAGGTGACAGGGGGCAATCAGCCCCAGCATTTT. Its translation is CASSQEVTGGNQPQHF.

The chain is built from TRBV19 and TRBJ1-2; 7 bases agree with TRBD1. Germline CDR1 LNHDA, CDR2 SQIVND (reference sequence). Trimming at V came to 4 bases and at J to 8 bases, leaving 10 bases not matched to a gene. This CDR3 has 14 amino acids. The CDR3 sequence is CASSTTGSGGGYTF. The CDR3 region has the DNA TGTGCCAGTAGTACGACAGGGAGTGGTGGAGGCTACACCTTC.

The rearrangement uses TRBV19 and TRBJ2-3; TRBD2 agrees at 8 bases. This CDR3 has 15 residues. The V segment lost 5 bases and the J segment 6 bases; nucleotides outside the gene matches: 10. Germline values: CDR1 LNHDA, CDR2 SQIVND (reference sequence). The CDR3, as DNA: TGTGCCAGTAGTCATCCCCGGGAGGGATGGGATACGCAGTATTTT. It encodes CASSHPREGWDTQYF.

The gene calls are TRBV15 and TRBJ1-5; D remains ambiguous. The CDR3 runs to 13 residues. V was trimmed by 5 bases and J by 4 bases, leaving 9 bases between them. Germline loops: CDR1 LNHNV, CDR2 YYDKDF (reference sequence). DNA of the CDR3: TGTGCCACCAGCCAGGTAAGAAATCAGCCCCAGCATTTT. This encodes CATSQVRNQPQHF.

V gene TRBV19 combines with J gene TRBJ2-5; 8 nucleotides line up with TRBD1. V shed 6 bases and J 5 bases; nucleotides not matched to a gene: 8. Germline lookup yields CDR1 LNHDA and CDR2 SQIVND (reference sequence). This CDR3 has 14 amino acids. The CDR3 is CASRGRGRGETQYF. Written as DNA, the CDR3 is TGTGCCAGTAGAGGCAGGGGGCGAGGTGAGACCCAGTACTTC. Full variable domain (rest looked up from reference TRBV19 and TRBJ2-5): DGGITQSPKYLFRKEGQNVTLSCEQNLNHDAMYWYRQDPGQGLRLIYYSQIVNDFQKGDIAEGYSVSREKKESFPLTVTSAQKNPTAFYLCASRGRGRGETQYFGPGTRLLVL.

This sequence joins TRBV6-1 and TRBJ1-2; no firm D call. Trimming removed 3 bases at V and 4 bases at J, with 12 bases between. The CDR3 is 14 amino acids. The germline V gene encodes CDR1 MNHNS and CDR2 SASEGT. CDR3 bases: TGTGCCAGCAGTGACGGCAGTTCTAGCTATGGCTACACCTTC. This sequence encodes CASSDGSSSYGYTF.

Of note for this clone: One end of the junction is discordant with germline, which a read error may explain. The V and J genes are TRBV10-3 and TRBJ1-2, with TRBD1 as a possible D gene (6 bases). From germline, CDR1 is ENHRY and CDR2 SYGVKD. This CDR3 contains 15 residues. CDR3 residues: CATSEAGVRGYGYTF. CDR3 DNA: TGTGCCACCAGTGAAGCAGGGGTAAGAGGTTATGGCTACACCTTC.

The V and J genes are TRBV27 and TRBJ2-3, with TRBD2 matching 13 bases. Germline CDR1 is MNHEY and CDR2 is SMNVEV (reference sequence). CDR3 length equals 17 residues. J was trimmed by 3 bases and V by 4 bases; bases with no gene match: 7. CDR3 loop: CASSSGLAGTWTDTQYF. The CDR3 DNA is TGTGCCAGCAGTTCGGGACTAGCGGGGACCTGGACAGATACGCAGTATTTT.

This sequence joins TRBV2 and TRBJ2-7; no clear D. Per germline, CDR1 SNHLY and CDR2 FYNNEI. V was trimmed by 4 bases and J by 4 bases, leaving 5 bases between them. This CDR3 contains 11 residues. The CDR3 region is CASSAQYEQYF. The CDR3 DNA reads TGTGCCAGCAGTGCTCAGTACGAGCAGTACTTC.

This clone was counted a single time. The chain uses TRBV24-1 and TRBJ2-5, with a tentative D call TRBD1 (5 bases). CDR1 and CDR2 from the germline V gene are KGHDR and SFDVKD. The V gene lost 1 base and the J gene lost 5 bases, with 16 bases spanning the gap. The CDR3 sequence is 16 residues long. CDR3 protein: CATSDFETEYRETQYF. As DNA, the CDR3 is TGTGCCACCAGTGATTTCGAGACAGAATATCGGGAGACCCAGTACTTC.

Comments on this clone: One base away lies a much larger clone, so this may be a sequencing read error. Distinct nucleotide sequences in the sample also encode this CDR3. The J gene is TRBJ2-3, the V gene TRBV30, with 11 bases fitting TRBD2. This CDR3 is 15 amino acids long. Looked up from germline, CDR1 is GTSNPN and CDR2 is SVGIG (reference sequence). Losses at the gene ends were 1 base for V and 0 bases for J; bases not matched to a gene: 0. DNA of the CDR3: TGTGCCTGGAGTGGACTAGCGGGAAGCACAGATACGCAGTATTTT. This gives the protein CAWSGLAGSTDTQYF.

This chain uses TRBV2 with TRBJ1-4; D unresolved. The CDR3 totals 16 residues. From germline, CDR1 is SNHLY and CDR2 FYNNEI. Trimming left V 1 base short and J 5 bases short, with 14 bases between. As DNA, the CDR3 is TGTGCCAGCAGTGAAGGAACGAGAACTACGAATGAAAAACTGTTTTTT. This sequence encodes CASSEGTRTTNEKLFF.

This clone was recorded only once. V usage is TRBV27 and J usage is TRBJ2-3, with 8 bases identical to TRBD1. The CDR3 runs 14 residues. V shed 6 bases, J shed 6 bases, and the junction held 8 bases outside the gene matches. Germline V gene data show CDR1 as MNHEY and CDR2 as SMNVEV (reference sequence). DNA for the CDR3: TGTGCCAGCAGCATTCAGGGGGCCATGGATACGCAGTATTTT. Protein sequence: CASSIQGAMDTQYF.

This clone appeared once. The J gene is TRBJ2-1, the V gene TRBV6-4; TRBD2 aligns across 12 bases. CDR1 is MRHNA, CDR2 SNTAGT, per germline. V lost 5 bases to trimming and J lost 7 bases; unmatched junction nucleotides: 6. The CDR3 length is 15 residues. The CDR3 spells CASSLAGGPTNEQFF. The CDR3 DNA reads TGTGCCAGCAGTCTAGCGGGGGGGCCCACAAATGAGCAGTTCTTC.

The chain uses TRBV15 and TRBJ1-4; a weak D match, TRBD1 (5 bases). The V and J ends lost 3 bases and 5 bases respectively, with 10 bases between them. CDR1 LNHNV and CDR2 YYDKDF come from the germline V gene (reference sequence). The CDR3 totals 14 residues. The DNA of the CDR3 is TGTGCCACCAGCAGGGCCAGGGTGAATGAAAAACTGTTTTTT. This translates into CATSRARVNEKLFF.

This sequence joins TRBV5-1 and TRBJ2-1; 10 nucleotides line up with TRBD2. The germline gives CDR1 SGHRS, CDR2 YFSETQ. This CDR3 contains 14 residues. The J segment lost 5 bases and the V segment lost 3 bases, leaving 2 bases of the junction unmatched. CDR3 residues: CASSSGLADNEQFF. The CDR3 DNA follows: TGCGCCAGCAGCTCCGGACTAGCGGACAATGAGCAGTTCTTC.

Here the CDR3 reads CASSPKAGTGIGGYTF. CDR3 bases: TGTGCCAGCAGCCCAAAAGCCGGGACAGGGATCGGTGGCTACACCTTC. The V gene is TRBV5-4, the J gene TRBJ1-2, with 9 bases aligning to TRBD1. V lost 4 bases, J lost 7 bases, and 14 bases stayed unmatched. This CDR3 is built from 16 residues. Germline values: CDR1 SGHNT, CDR2 YYREEE (reference sequence). Using reference TRBV5-4 and TRBJ1-2 for the parts outside the CDR3, the full variable domain is ETGVTQSPTHLIKTRGQQVTLRCSSQSGHNTVSWYQQALGQGPQFIFQYYREEENGRGNFPPRFSGLQFPNYSSELNVNALELDDSALYLCASSPKAGTGIGGYTFGSGTRLTVV.

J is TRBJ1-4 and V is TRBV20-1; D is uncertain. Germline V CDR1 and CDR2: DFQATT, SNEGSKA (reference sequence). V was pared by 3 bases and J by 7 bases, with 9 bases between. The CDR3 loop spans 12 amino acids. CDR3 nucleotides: TGCAGTGCTAGTTTGGCCCCTGAAAAACTGTTTTTT. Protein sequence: CSASLAPEKLFF.